Below are 27 T cell receptor beta chains sequenced from a single sample in a study of control samples from healthy donors and cancer patients. Data came from immunoSEQ multiplex PCR; TCRdb stores just in-frame clones and leaves some out. Its table records approximately 190,000 clones. Material: blood. Every receptor here comes from a woman in her twenties or thirties in good health.

Note on this clone: Other DNA variants within this sample encode the same CDR3. The rearrangement joins TRBV19 to TRBJ2-1, with D perhaps TRBD2 (5 bases). The CDR3 totals 13 residues. Trimming pared 5 bases from V and 3 bases from J, leaving 8 bases between. Germline CDR1 and CDR2: LNHDA and SQIVND (reference sequence). CDR3 loop: CASSARGYNEQFF. The CDR3 region has the DNA TGTGCCAGTAGTGCCCGGGGCTACAATGAGCAGTTCTTC.

The chain employs TRBV27 and TRBJ1-1, with D maybe TRBD1 (6 bases). The CDR3 spans 15 residues. V was cut by 8 bases and J by 4 bases, with 20 bases left in between. Per germline, CDR1 MNHEY and CDR2 SMNVEV (reference sequence). The CDR3 DNA follows: TGTGCCAGCTCACGCCTAACAGGGAGTATCACTGAAGCTTTCTTT. Translation: CASSRLTGSITEAFF.

The V and J genes are TRBV10-3 and TRBJ2-7; D not certain. V was clipped by 4 bases and J by 7 bases, with 8 bases between them. The CDR3 has 11 amino acids. Germline V gene lookup returns CDR1 ENHRY and CDR2 SYGVKD. CDR3 protein: CAISGMGEQYF. DNA for the CDR3: TGTGCCATCAGTGGCATGGGAGAGCAGTACTTC.

This CDR3 reads CASSYSTDTQYF. The CDR3 coding sequence is TGTGCCAGCAGCTATAGCACAGATACGCAGTATTTT. V and J are TRBV3-1 (or the pseudogene TRBV3-2) and TRBJ2-3, with D uncertain. The CDR3 has 12 residues. Trimming pared 5 bases from V and 0 bases from J, leaving 3 bases between. CDR1 LGHDT and CDR2 YNNKEL come from the germline V gene (reference sequence).

The CDR3 protein is CASSEYQETQYF. CDR3 sequence (DNA): TGTGCCAGCAGCGAGTACCAAGAGACCCAGTACTTC. The rearrangement uses TRBV7-2 and TRBJ2-5, with unresolved D. Trimming cost V 5 bases and J 0 bases, with 4 bases left between them. Germline V CDR1 and CDR2: SGHTA, FQGNSA. The CDR3 runs to 12 residues.

The V and J genes are TRBV6-5 and TRBJ1-3, with 9 bases lining up with TRBD1. With V trimmed by 4 bases and J by 4 bases, 5 bases remained unmatched. Germline values: CDR1 MNHEY, CDR2 SVGAGI. This CDR3 comprises 15 residues. The CDR3, as DNA: TGTGCCAGCAGTTCCGGGACAGGGTCCGGAAACACCATATATTTT. This sequence encodes CASSSGTGSGNTIYF.

This rearrangement joins TRBV7-9 to TRBJ1-1; the D is unclear. Germline CDR1 reads SEHNR; CDR2 reads FQNEAQ (reference sequence). V was shortened by 0 bases and J by 4 bases, with 9 bases between the two germline ends. This CDR3 has 14 amino acids. The CDR3 here is CASSLAGPSTEAFF. In DNA, the CDR3 is TGTGCCAGCAGCTTAGCCGGGCCGAGCACTGAAGCTTTCTTT.

The rearrangement links TRBV5-6 to TRBJ2-7; D is unresolved. The germline CDR1 and CDR2 sequences are SGHDT and YYEEEE. The CDR3 extends over 14 amino acids. Trimming removed 1 base at V and 0 bases at J, with 8 bases between. The CDR3 DNA sequence: TGTGCCAGCAGCTTGTATCGGAGCTCCTACGAGCAGTACTTC. It translates to CASSLYRSSYEQYF.

The rearrangement joins TRBV20-1 to TRBJ1-2, with 7 bases matching TRBD1. Germline V gene lookup returns CDR1 DFQATT and CDR2 SNEGSKA (reference sequence). The ends lost 6 bases at V and 8 bases at J; junction bases unmatched: 6. This CDR3 comprises 11 residues. The CDR3 nucleotides are TGCAGTGCCCCGACAGGGAAGGGCTACACCTTC. Translating it yields CSAPTGKGYTF.

The chain joins TRBV2 to TRBJ2-7; D remains ambiguous. The CDR3 has 12 residues. Trimming removed 6 bases at V and 3 bases at J, with 9 bases between. The germline CDR1 and CDR2 sequences are SNHLY and FYNNEI. CDR3 protein: CASSRNRYEQYF. CDR3 coding DNA: TGTGCCAGCAGCCGGAACCGCTACGAGCAGTACTTC.

V gene TRBV3-1 (or the pseudogene TRBV3-2) combines with J gene TRBJ2-4, with D maybe TRBD2 (6 bases). The CDR3 is 14 amino acids. Germline CDR1 is LGHDT and CDR2 is YNNKEL (reference sequence). The V and J ends lost 4 bases and 7 bases respectively, with 14 bases between them. Here the CDR3 reads CASSPRDGGNIQYF. The CDR3 nucleotides are TGTGCCAGCAGCCCCCGGGATGGGGGGAACATTCAGTACTTC.

The genes are TRBV7-9 and TRBJ2-3, with 8 bases fitting TRBD1. The CDR3 has 15 residues. The germline V gene encodes CDR1 SEHNR and CDR2 FQNEAQ (reference sequence). Trimming at V came to 5 bases and at J to 0 bases, leaving 4 bases not matched to a gene. The CDR3 here is CASSHRQGSTDTQYF. CDR3 nucleotide sequence: TGTGCCAGCAGCCACCGACAGGGGAGCACAGATACGCAGTATTTT.

This chain uses TRBV28 with TRBJ1-1, with TRBD1 as a possible D gene (6 bases). Trimming took 7 bases from V and 5 from J, leaving 11 bases between them. CDR3 length: 12 residues. The germline V gene has CDR1 MDHEN and CDR2 SYDVKM. The CDR3, as DNA: TGTGCCAGCATCAGAGGGGGAACTGAAGCTTTCTTT. Protein product: CASIRGGTEAFF.

This chain links TRBV6-6 with TRBJ2-5; no definite D call. CDR1 is MNHNY and CDR2 is SVGAGI in the germline V gene (reference sequence). V shed 5 bases and J shed 2 bases, with 12 bases lying between them. The CDR3 spans 14 residues. CDR3 sequence (DNA): TGTGCCAGCAGTCCCCCCCCCTGGCAAGAGACCCAGTACTTC. This sequence encodes CASSPPPWQETQYF.

V and J are TRBV2 and TRBJ1-2, with 8 bases fitting TRBD1. With 10 bases clipped from V and 3 bases from J, the junction kept 4 bases outside the gene matches. Per germline, CDR1 SNHLY and CDR2 FYNNEI. CDR3 length: 12 amino acids. The DNA for the CDR3 is TGTGCCATGCACAGGGGGGACTATGGCTACACCTTC. This gives the protein CAMHRGDYGYTF.

The chain has TRBV21-1 and TRBJ1-1; the D call of TRBD1 is as the table states it, not checked on the DNA. TRBV21-1 constitutes a pseudogene. This CDR3 spans 11 amino acids. DNA for the CDR3: TGTGCCAGCAGCATCAGGTTCGATGCTTTCTTT. Encoded protein: CASSIRFDAFF.

V and J are TRBV6-1 and TRBJ1-3; D uncertain. The CDR3 consists of 15 residues. Germline lookup yields CDR1 MNHNS and CDR2 SASEGT. Trimming took off 1 base at V and 0 bases at J, with 7 bases between the two ends. CDR3 sequence reads: CASSEGSPSGNTIYF. The DNA for the CDR3 is TGTGCCAGCAGTGAAGGAAGCCCCTCTGGAAACACCATATATTTT.

V usage is TRBV3-1 (or the pseudogene TRBV3-2) and J usage is TRBJ1-1; TRBD1 is a possible D gene (5 bases). The CDR3 covers 14 residues. Per germline, CDR1 LGHDT and CDR2 YNNKEL (reference sequence). V lost 2 bases to trimming and J lost 3 bases, with 10 bases between them. The CDR3 sequence is CASSQLGGDTEAFF. CDR3 DNA: TGTGCCAGCAGCCAATTGGGGGGAGACACTGAAGCTTTCTTT.

The J gene is TRBJ1-1, the V gene TRBV2; D is unresolved. Germline CDR1 and CDR2: SNHLY and FYNNEI. This CDR3 has 11 residues. V shed 2 bases and J shed 7 bases, with 5 bases lying between them. CDR3 amino acids: CASSEYGEAFF. The DNA for the CDR3 is TGTGCCAGCAGTGAATACGGTGAAGCTTTCTTT.

Its frequency marks this clone as medium-sized (0.01 to 0.1%). J is TRBJ2-1 and V is TRBV6-1; D unresolved. Trimming removed 2 bases at V and 4 bases at J, with 9 bases between. CDR1 MNHNS and CDR2 SASEGT come from the germline V gene. The CDR3 contains 14 residues. In DNA form, the CDR3 reads TGTGCCAGCAGTGAACCGCAGGTATACAATGAGCAGTTCTTC. Its translation: CASSEPQVYNEQFF.

Written as DNA, the CDR3 is TGTGCCAGCAGTCGGAACAGGGCGTCTGGAAACACCATATATTTT. This sequence encodes CASSRNRASGNTIYF. This chain links TRBV28 with TRBJ1-3, with D maybe TRBD1 (6 bases). V dropped 5 bases and J dropped 1 base, with 12 bases sitting between them. The germline CDR1 and CDR2 sequences are MDHEN and SYDVKM. The CDR3 contains 15 residues.

V gene TRBV10-2 combines with J gene TRBJ2-2, with unresolved D. Germline V gene lookup returns CDR1 WSHSY and CDR2 SAAADI. There are 13 residues in the CDR3. Trimming removed 2 bases at V and 7 bases at J, with 8 bases between. The CDR3 DNA reads TGCGCCAGCAGTGAGGGTCCCGGCGGGGAGCTGTTTTTT. It yields the protein CASSEGPGGELFF.

Here the CDR3 DNA reads TGTGCCAGCAGTGAACAGACGGGAATCAATCAGCCCCAGCATTTT. Translation gives CASSEQTGINQPQHF. The J gene is TRBJ1-5, the V gene TRBV6-1; D remains ambiguous. CDR1 and CDR2 from the germline V gene are MNHNS and SASEGT. The ends were cut back, 2 bases at V and 3 bases at J, with 11 bases in the middle. This CDR3 comprises 15 residues.

J is TRBJ1-4 and V is TRBV28; no clear D. V lost 6 bases and J 4 bases, leaving 12 bases between the germline ends. CDR1 is MDHEN and CDR2 is SYDVKM in the germline V gene. The CDR3 sequence is 14 residues long. The CDR3 coding sequence is TGTGCCAGCAGCCCCAGCAGACGTAATGAAAAACTGTTTTTT. Translating it yields CASSPSRRNEKLFF.

Points on this clone: One end of the junction fails to match germline, which may point to a read error. The genes are TRBV7-7 and TRBJ1-3; no reliable D call. The CDR3 runs 14 residues. Germline CDR1 SSHAT, CDR2 FNYEAQ (reference sequence). CDR3 nucleotide sequence: TGTGCTAGCAGCCCGAACTTCTCTGGAAACACCATATATTTT. The encoded protein is CASSPNFSGNTIYF.

In DNA form, the CDR3 reads TGTGCCAGTACCCCAGAACAACGGGACTTCTATGGCTACACCTTC. It codes for CASTPEQRDFYGYTF. J is TRBJ1-2 and V is TRBV19; tentative D call: TRBD1 (5 bases). Germline V gives CDR1 LNHDA, CDR2 SQIVND (reference sequence). This CDR3 is built from 15 residues. V gave up 7 bases and J gave up 4 bases, with 19 bases separating them.

The rearrangement uses TRBV4-1 and TRBJ1-3; unclear D gene. CDR1 MGHRA and CDR2 YSYEKL come from the germline V gene. The CDR3 totals 20 residues. Trimming pared 1 base from V and 4 bases from J, leaving 26 bases between. The CDR3 DNA reads TGCGCCAGCAGCCAAGGAAAGGGTGCCTCTTTGAAAGTGTCGGGAAACACCATATATTTT. Translated, it gives CASSQGKGASLKVSGNTIYF.